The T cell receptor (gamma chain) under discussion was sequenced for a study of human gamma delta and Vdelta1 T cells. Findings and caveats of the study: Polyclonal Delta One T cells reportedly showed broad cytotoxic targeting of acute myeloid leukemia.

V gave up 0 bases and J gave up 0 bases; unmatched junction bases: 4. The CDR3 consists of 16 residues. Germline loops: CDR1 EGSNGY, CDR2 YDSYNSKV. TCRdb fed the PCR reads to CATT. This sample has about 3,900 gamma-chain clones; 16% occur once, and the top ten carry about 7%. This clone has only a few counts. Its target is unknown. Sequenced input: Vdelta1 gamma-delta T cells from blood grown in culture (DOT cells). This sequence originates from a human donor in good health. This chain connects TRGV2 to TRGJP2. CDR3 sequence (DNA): TGTGCCACCTGGGACGGGACATATAGTAGTGATTGGATCAAGACGTTT. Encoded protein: CATWDGTYSSDWIKTF.